This TCR beta chain stems from a study of CD8 T cells in ankylosing spondylitis. The CDR3 is made up of 16 amino acids. V was trimmed by 3 bases and J by 0 bases, leaving 12 bases between them. CDR1 is DFQATT, CDR2 SNEGSKA, per germline (reference sequence). This clonotype was observed once. The antigen is not known. Libraries of TCR beta came from quantitative 5'-RACE with molecular barcodes. MiXCR was run by TCRdb on the 5' RACE reads, yielding one entry per CDR3 protein. The sample yields some 400,000 distinct CDR3 sequences, 20% to 25% seen once. The study, taken as a whole, reports: Seemingly characteristic of ankylosing spondylitis blood was a TCR beta motif consisting of eight highly homologous variants.

This chain connects TRBV20-1 to TRBJ1-6; D is unclear. The clonotype originates from a male donor with ankylosing spondylitis. Material for sequencing was blood, either unsorted or a sorted T cell fraction (not recorded which). DNA for the CDR3: TGCAGTGCTAGGATGGGGTGGAGCTCCTATAATTCACCCCTCCACTTT. Translation: CSARMGWSSYNSPLHF.